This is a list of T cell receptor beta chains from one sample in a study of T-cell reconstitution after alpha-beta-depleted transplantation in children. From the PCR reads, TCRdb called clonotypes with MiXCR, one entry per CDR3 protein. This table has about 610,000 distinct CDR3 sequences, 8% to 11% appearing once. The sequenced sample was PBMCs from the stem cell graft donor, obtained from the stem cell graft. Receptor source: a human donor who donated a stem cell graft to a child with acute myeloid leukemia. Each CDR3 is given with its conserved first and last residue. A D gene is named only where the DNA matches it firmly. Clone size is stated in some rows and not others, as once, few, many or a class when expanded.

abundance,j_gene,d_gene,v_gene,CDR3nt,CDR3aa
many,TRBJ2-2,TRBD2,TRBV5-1,TGCGCCAGCAGCCTTGGTCTAGCGGACCTGCTAGGGGAGCTGTTTTTT,CASSLGLADLLGELFF
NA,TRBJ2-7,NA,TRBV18,TGTGCCAGCTCACCTGGTCTGGGGACCCGGGGGCCAGGGTACGAGCAGTACTTC,CASSPGLGTRGPGYEQYF
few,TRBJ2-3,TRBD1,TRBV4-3,TGCGCCAGCAGCCAGGGAAGGACAGGCCCTAGCACAGATACGCAGTATTTT,CASSQGRTGPSTDTQYF
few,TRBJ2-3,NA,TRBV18,TGTGCCAGCTCACCACCATCAGGGGCCGAAGATACGCAGTATTTT,CASSPPSGAEDTQYF
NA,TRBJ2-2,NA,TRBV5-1,TGCGCCAGCAGCTTGGCGGGAAGGTACACCGGGGAGCTGTTTTTT,CASSLAGRYTGELFF
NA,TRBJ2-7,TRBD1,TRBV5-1,TGCGCCAGCAGCTTGGGACAGGGTGCATTCGACGAGCAGTACTTC,CASSLGQGAFDEQYF
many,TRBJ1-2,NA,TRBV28,TGTGCCAGCAGTAATCTGAACTATGGCTACACCTTC,CASSNLNYGYTF
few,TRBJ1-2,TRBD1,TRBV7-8,TGTGCCAGCAGCCCCCGGGACAGGACCTATGGCTACACCTTC,CASSPRDRTYGYTF
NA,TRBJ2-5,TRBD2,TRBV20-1,TGCAGTGCTAGAGATGGGAGGGAAGGCTTAGAGACCCAGTACTTC,CSARDGREGLETQYF
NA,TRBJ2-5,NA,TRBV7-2,TGTGCCAGCAGCTTAGGGCCCATGTGGTTC,CASSLGPMWF
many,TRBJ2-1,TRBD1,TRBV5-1,TGCGCCAGCAGCACCGGGACAGGTTACAATGAGCAGTTCTTC,CASSTGTGYNEQFF
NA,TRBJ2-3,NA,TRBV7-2,TGTGCCAGCAGCACCGCGGAGGGTGGTAATACGCAGTATTTT,CASSTAEGGNTQYF
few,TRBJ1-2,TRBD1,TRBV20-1,TGCAGTGCTGTAAGGACAGGGGGCTTTTACGGGCATGGCTACACCTTC,CSAVRTGGFYGHGYTF
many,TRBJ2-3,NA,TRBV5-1,TGCGCCAGCAGCTTGACGGTAGCAGATACGCAGTATTTT,CASSLTVADTQYF
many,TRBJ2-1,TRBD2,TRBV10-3,TGTGCCATCAGTGCGACTAGCGGGCTCAATGAGCAGTTCTTC,CAISATSGLNEQFF
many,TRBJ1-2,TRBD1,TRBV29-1,TGCAGCGTTGACCGGGACAGGGATAACTATGGCTACACCTTC,CSVDRDRDNYGYTF
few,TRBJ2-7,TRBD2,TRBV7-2,TGTGCCAGCAGCTTAACAGCGGGAGGACCCGAGCAGTACTTC,CASSLTAGGPEQYF
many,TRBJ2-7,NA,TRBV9,TGTGCCAGCAGCGTCGGGGACTCTCATTACGAGCAGTACTTC,CASSVGDSHYEQYF